This TCR beta chain was captured in a study of blood T cell repertoires in COVID-19. This clone occurred a few times. Profiling relied on immunoSEQ multiplex PCR, and the TCRdb table lists in-frame clones only, not all of them. In the table there are some 46,000 clones, around 80% of which are singletons. Germline lookup yields CDR1 MNHNY and CDR2 SVGAGI (reference sequence). The CDR3 totals 12 residues. Trimming took 4 bases from V and 4 from J, leaving 8 bases between them. This chain links TRBV6-6 with TRBJ2-7; TRBD1 might be the D (5 bases). This receptor was obtained from a woman aged 55-70 years with acute or convalescent COVID-19. The sequencing input was peripheral blood. In DNA form, the CDR3 reads TGTGCCAGCAGTTCACGACAGTACGAGCAGTACTTC. It is translated as CASSSRQYEQYF.